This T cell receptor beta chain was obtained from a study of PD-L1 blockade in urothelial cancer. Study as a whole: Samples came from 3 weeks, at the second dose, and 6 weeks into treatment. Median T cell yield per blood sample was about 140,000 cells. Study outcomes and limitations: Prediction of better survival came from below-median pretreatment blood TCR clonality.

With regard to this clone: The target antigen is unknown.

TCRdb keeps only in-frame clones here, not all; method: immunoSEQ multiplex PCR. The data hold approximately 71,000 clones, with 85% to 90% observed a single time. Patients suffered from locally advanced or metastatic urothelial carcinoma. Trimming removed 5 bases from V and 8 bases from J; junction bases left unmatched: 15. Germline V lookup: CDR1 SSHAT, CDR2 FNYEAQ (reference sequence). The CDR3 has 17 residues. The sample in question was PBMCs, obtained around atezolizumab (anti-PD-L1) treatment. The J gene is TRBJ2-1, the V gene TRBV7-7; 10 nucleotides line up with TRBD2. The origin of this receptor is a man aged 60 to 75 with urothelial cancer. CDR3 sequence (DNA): TGTGCCAGCAGCCCGACATGGGCTAGCGGGAGAAAGTATGAGCAGTTCTTC. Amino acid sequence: CASSPTWASGRKYEQFF.